Listed below are T cell receptor beta chains from one sample, sequenced in a study of cytotoxic CD8 clonotypes in ibrutinib-treated CLL. Method: immunoSEQ multiplex PCR; TCRdb's copy keeps in-frame clones and lacks some. The table has 30,000 to 40,000 clones, roughly two thirds seen once. This specimen was PBMCs, taken at disease progression, from a patient treated with ibrutinib. All receptors derive from a human donor with chronic lymphocytic leukemia. The CDR3 runs from the conserved cysteine through the conserved F or W. D genes are given only for firm matches. Rows give clone size only sometimes, using once, few, many, or a class for an expanded clone.

V: TRBV5-8; J: TRBJ1-1; D: .; size: .; DNA: TGTGCCAGCAGCTTGGTGGGTGGAGCCACTGAAGCTTTCTTT; CDR3: CASSLVGGATEAFF
V: TRBV19; J: TRBJ1-2; D: .; size: few; DNA: TGTGCCAGTAGTATGGCAGGAAGTGGTGCCTATGGCTACACCTTC; CDR3: CASSMAGSGAYGYTF
V: TRBV5-1; J: TRBJ1-2; D: .; size: .; DNA: TGCGCCAGCAGCCCCCGACCCGATGGGGAGGGCTACACCTTC; CDR3: CASSPRPDGEGYTF
V: TRBV2; J: TRBJ1-1; D: .; size: .; DNA: TGTGCCAGCAGCCCTAACCGGCGCGGCACTGAAGCTTTCTTT; CDR3: CASSPNRRGTEAFF
V: TRBV6-5; J: TRBJ1-1; D: .; size: .; DNA: TGTGCCAGCAGCACCCAATTGGGAGGGGTCACTGAAGCTTTCTTT; CDR3: CASSTQLGGVTEAFF
V: TRBV5-5; J: TRBJ1-1; D: .; size: .; DNA: TGTGCCAGCAGCTTGGATGGCCTCAACCCTGAAGCTTTCTTT; CDR3: CASSLDGLNPEAFF
V: TRBV2; J: TRBJ2-3; D: .; size: .; DNA: TGTGCCACGGGGGGCCGCGGCACAGATACGCAGTATTTT; CDR3: CATGGRGTDTQYF
V: TRBV28; J: TRBJ1-1; D: .; size: .; DNA: TGTGCCAGCAGTTTAGTCCAGGAGAACACTGAAGCTTTCTTT; CDR3: CASSLVQENTEAFF
V: TRBV29-1; J: TRBJ1-2; D: .; size: .; DNA: TGCAGCGCCGGGGGTAGCCTCTATGGCTACACCTTC; CDR3: CSAGGSLYGYTF
V: TRBV4-2; J: TRBJ2-5; D: TRBD2; size: few; DNA: TGTGCCAGCAGCCTTAGTAGCGGGGGGCGGCGGGAGACCCAGTACTTC; CDR3: CASSLSSGGRRETQYF
V: TRBV6-1; J: TRBJ2-7; D: TRBD2; size: .; DNA: TGTGCCAGCAGTGCTGGGAGGGTCTACGAGCAGTACTTC; CDR3: CASSAGRVYEQYF
V: TRBV7-8; J: TRBJ1-4; D: TRBD1; size: .; DNA: TGTGCCAGCAGCTTTGACAGGGCCCGGGAAAAACTGTTTTTT; CDR3: CASSFDRAREKLFF
V: TRBV7-2; J: TRBJ2-1; D: .; size: .; DNA: TGTGCCAGCAGCTTCTCCTACAATGAGCAGTTCTTC; CDR3: CASSFSYNEQFF
V: TRBV6-9; J: TRBJ1-2; D: .; size: few; DNA: TGTGCCAGCAGTCAAGGGGTCTATGGCTACACCTTC; CDR3: CASSQGVYGYTF
V: TRBV5-1; J: TRBJ1-2; D: .; size: .; DNA: TGCGCCAGCAGCCCGGAAGGCAGAGGAGGTGGCTACACCTTC; CDR3: CASSPEGRGGGYTF